A single T cell receptor (beta chain) is shown here with its context. It has no known antigen specificity. No base qualities exist here, and no much larger clone lies one base off it. For the CD8 naive samples, CD45RO-negative cells were positively selected for CCR7, yielding a CD45RA+CCR7+ population from which TemRA cells were excluded. Healthy HIV-negative adults with no recently reported acute infections or vaccinations were included as donors. All donors were Caucasian adults living in Nashville, Tennessee, USA. Blood was collected by leukapheresis, and PBMCs were isolated by Ficoll-Histopaque density gradient centrifugation and then cryopreserved in liquid nitrogen vapor phase. Analytical flow cytometry was used to check the purity and quantity of every magnetically sorted T cell population. From each sorted fraction, genomic DNA was isolated and quantified by UV absorbance on a Nanodrop 2000c.

The source of the sample is a study of shared clonotypes between healthy human individuals (dated by TCRdb to between 2020 and 2021). About the full investigation: The cohort comprised a couple of women and three men aged 18 to 49 years. Each donor's leukapheresis produced roughly between roughly 0.94 and 9.5 billion PBMCs. To increase sequencing depth and limit assay-specific biases, TCR repertoire library preparation and sequencing were carried out by different laboratories using diverse techniques. For each donor, CD4 naive and CD4 memory were each given three plates, CD8 naive was given two plates, and CD8 memory was given one plate. To estimate repertoire size and how much clonotypes are shared between individuals, the study performed deep sequencing of blood TCR repertoires from a few healthy adults.

Using the deep immunoSEQ assay, multiplex PCR amplified TCR CDR3 regions from genomic DNA. For each cell subset, the extracted genomic DNA was distributed evenly across all wells of several immunoSEQ 96-well plates, and each plate served as one replicate. For sorted subsets, about 210 ng of genomic DNA, equivalent to some 33,000 T cell genomes, went into each replicate PCR. Purified libraries were quantified with a Qubit 3.0 fluorometer, sized on a Bioanalyzer 2100, and re-quantified with the KAPA Library Quantification kit. Each immunoSEQ 96-well plate was sequenced on its own single-read 150-cycle Illumina NextSeq 550 flow cell. The authors processed their data as follows. Because only junctional sequences without quality scores were contained in the immunoSEQ output, filtering matching that applied to full-length reads could not be performed. To assign V/J genes and CDR3, sequences were annotated using PyIR, a Python wrapper for IgBLAST v1.9, with IMGT germline references. Reads were removed for weak V/J assignments (E-value above 1e-6), missing CDR3, stop codons, out-of-frame junctions, or ambiguous translated residues. V3J clonotypes were defined by identical inferred V gene, J gene, and CDR3 amino acid sequence. Percentage overlap between repertoires was calculated by dividing the number of shared unique clonotypes by the size of the smaller repertoire. Repertoire richness was assessed with RTK rarefaction, the Chao1 estimator, and Recon v2.1 estimates of unobserved clonotypes. OLGA was used to compute generation probabilities for all TCRbeta clonotypes that the gDNA method yielded from a handful of donors. TCRdb retrieved this table from immuneACCESS and kept in-frame rearrangements only. Not all clones are present; in checked studies, unresolved V genes account for under half, and no reason is known for the remainder. Clone size and V and J calls were adopted from that table, with D and trimming inferred from the DNA. The sample table records more than 600,000 clones; 92% of these occur just once. Of the sample, roughly 24% is held by the ten largest clones.

Study-wide conclusions, independent of this receptor: Compared with non-shared clonotypes, clonotypes shared by all four sorted-subset donors had higher generation probabilities. Sampling was limited to blood, and TCR repertoires in tissue likely differ from TCR repertoires in blood. The genetic and exposure-history diversity represented was limited by the small number of donors. Pairwise subsampling indicated that sequencing depth was expected to affect the degree of clonotype sharing among donors. Sharing across four donors was observed for roughly 5% of naive CD4, over 3% of naive CD8, 2% to 2.5% of memory CD4, and around 0.44% of memory CD8 clonotypes. Naive subsets generally had larger estimated clonotype richness than memory subsets. Even with the large sequencing depth, rarefaction of the sorted-subset datasets indicated that sequencing was incomplete.

Reading from cysteine to phenylalanine, the CDR3 counts 12 amino acids. Only CDR3 DNA remains: 36 bases, in frame from the first base. The germline V gene sets CDR1 to SQVTM and CDR2 to ANQGSEA. Germline trimming: 6 bases from V, 3 bases from J; junction bases outside gene matches: 4. The sequence was collected from a man aged 25 to 45 in good health. The chain was built from TRBV29-1 and TRBJ2-7, with 8 central nucleotides matching TRBD1. The sample taken for sequencing was naive CD8+ T cells sorted from blood. The sample's cell subset or site label, decoded: CD45RA+CCR7+. The nucleotide sequence is given as TGCAGCGTGAGAGGACAGGGCTACGAGCAGTACTTC. The encoded protein is CSVRGQGYEQYF.